This is a list of T cell receptor beta chains from one sample in a study of T-cell memory formation after mild COVID-19. TCRdb re-derived calls from the 5' RACE reads in MiXCR, one entry per CDR3 protein. The sample has a few hundred thousand distinct CDR3 sequences, 20% to 25% seen once; the top ten hold 7.5% to 10%. Sequencing input: PBMCs or a T cell subset sorted from them (not recorded which). All receptors come from an adult woman who had mild COVID-19 (a few samples of this study predate the infection). Cell type and time point are not known. Both conserved end residues are part of each CDR3. A D gene is named only where the DNA matches it firmly. Size tells how often a clone was seen (once, few, many) or the class of an expanded clone, and some rows leave it out.

v_gene	d_gene	j_gene	abundance	CDR3nt	CDR3aa
TRBV20-1	TRBD2	TRBJ2-1	few	TGCAGTGCTGGTGGGGGACTAGCTCTTGAGCAGTTCTTC	CSAGGGLALEQFF
TRBV13	NA	TRBJ2-7	few	TGTGCCAGCAGCTTAAGGCTTTCGCTCGCCTACGAGCAGTACTTC	CASSLRLSLAYEQYF
TRBV4-1	NA	TRBJ2-7	few	TGCGCCAGCAGCCAAGATTGGGGACCTTACGAGCAGTACTTC	CASSQDWGPYEQYF
TRBV7-3	TRBD1	TRBJ1-2	NA	TGTGCCAGCAGCCGGACAGGGGTCTATGGCTACACCTTC	CASSRTGVYGYTF
TRBV5-1	TRBD1	TRBJ2-2	NA	TGCGCCAGCGGACGGGACAGGGAGAGCACCGGGGAGCTGTTTTTT	CASGRDRESTGELFF
TRBV7-9	NA	TRBJ1-2	few	TGTGCCAGCAGCTTAGCGTCCAGGGGAGGTGGCTACACCTTC	CASSLASRGGGYTF
TRBV2	TRBD1	TRBJ1-1	NA	TGTGCCAGCATAGGTGGCAGGGGGATCACTGAAGCTTTCTTT	CASIGGRGITEAFF
TRBV29-1	NA	TRBJ2-7	few	TGCAGCGTTGATCAGGGCTACGAGCAGTACTTC	CSVDQGYEQYF
TRBV2	NA	TRBJ1-2	few	TGTGCCAGCTTTAACTATGGCTACACCTTC	CASFNYGYTF
TRBV18	NA	TRBJ2-1	few	TGTGCCAGCTCACCAAGCAGGGACCATGAGCAGTTCTTC	CASSPSRDHEQFF
TRBV6-2/TRBV6-3	NA	TRBJ2-3	NA	TGTGCCAGCAGTTTCATTAGCACAGATACGCAGTATTTT	CASSFISTDTQYF
TRBV3-1	NA	TRBJ1-6	NA	TGTGCCAGCACCAAGACAGAGAGACCTAATTCACCCCTCCACTTT	CASTKTERPNSPLHF
TRBV24-1	TRBD1	TRBJ2-2	NA	TGTGCCACCAGTGACCCCCCAGGGGGCAGGGCCGGGGAGCTGTTTTTT	CATSDPPGGRAGELFF
TRBV24-1	TRBD1	TRBJ2-7	NA	TGTGCCACCAGTGATCCCGGGACAGGGGTTGAGCAGTACTTC	CATSDPGTGVEQYF
TRBV19	NA	TRBJ1-4	NA	TGTGCCAGTAGGGATGCGGCAACTAATGAAAAACTGTTTTTT	CASRDAATNEKLFF
TRBV24-1	NA	TRBJ2-1	few	TGTGCCACCAGTGACCCGACTAATACCTACAATGAGCAGTTCTTC	CATSDPTNTYNEQFF
TRBV7-2	NA	TRBJ2-1	many	TGTGCCAGCAGCGTTCAAACTGAAGATGAGCAGTTCTTC	CASSVQTEDEQFF
TRBV2	NA	TRBJ2-5	NA	TGTGCCAGCACTTACCAAGAGACCCAGTACTTC	CASTYQETQYF
TRBV3-1	NA	TRBJ2-3	NA	TGTGCCAGCAGCCAAGTTGAGGCAGATACGCAGTATTTT	CASSQVEADTQYF
TRBV7-8	NA	TRBJ2-7	NA	TGTGCCAGCAGCTTTCACACGACCTACGAGCAGTACTTC	CASSFHTTYEQYF
TRBV29-1	NA	TRBJ1-2	NA	TGCAGCGTTGAGCCGCCAGGGTTTTATGGCTACACCTTC	CSVEPPGFYGYTF
TRBV24-1	NA	TRBJ1-5	NA	TGTGCCACACGGGACTCATTAGATCAGCCCCAGCATTTT	CATRDSLDQPQHF
TRBV6-2/TRBV6-3	NA	TRBJ1-5	NA	TGTGCCAGCAGTTACTCGACGGGATTCCAGCCCCAGCATTTT	CASSYSTGFQPQHF
TRBV24-1	NA	TRBJ2-1	NA	TGTGCCACCAGTGATCCAGGGGAATCCTACAATGAGCAGTTCTTC	CATSDPGESYNEQFF
TRBV4-1	TRBD2	TRBJ2-3	few	TGCGCCAGCAGCCAAGACCTAGCGGCGGGAGATACGCAGTATTTT	CASSQDLAAGDTQYF
TRBV4-3	NA	TRBJ2-2	NA	TGCGCCAGCAGCCTCACCCGGGGCCGGACCGGGGAGCTGTTTTTT	CASSLTRGRTGELFF
TRBV3-1	TRBD1	TRBJ2-7	NA	TGTGCCAGCAGCCAAGGGGACAGTAGGAACGAGCAGTACTTC	CASSQGDSRNEQYF
TRBV12-3/TRBV12-4	NA	TRBJ2-1	NA	TGTGCCAGCAGTTTAGCTGGCGGGATCCCAGGGAATGAGCAGTTCTTC	CASSLAGGIPGNEQFF
TRBV16	NA	TRBJ1-2	NA	TGTGCCAGCAGCCGAACTATATACCCTGGACCCGGCTACACCTTC	CASSRTIYPGPGYTF
TRBV3-1	TRBD2	TRBJ2-5	NA	TGTGCCAGCAGCCAAGAGGCGGGGGGGCCGACGAAGACCCAGTACTTC	CASSQEAGGPTKTQYF
TRBV20-1	NA	TRBJ2-5	NA	TGCAGTGCCGTCGCTGAGGAGACCCAGTACTTC	CSAVAEETQYF
TRBV4-1	NA	TRBJ1-1	NA	TGCGCCAGCAGCCCTAGAGGATTAGGGGAAACTGAAGCTTTCTTT	CASSPRGLGETEAFF
TRBV6-6	TRBD1	TRBJ2-7	many	TGTGCCAGCAGTTACCTGACAGGGCAGTTCCACGAGCAGTACTTC	CASSYLTGQFHEQYF
TRBV30	TRBD2	TRBJ2-1	few	TGTGCCTGGAGTGTAGGCAGCGGGGTGCAGTTCTTC	CAWSVGSGVQFF
TRBV7-2	NA	TRBJ1-5	few	TGTGCCAGCTCTAGCGCGGTGTCTGGGCCCCAGCATTTT	CASSSAVSGPQHF
TRBV27	TRBD1	TRBJ2-2	NA	TGTGCCAGCAGTTTATCCCGGACAGGGTGGCCCGGGGAGCTGTTTTTT	CASSLSRTGWPGELFF